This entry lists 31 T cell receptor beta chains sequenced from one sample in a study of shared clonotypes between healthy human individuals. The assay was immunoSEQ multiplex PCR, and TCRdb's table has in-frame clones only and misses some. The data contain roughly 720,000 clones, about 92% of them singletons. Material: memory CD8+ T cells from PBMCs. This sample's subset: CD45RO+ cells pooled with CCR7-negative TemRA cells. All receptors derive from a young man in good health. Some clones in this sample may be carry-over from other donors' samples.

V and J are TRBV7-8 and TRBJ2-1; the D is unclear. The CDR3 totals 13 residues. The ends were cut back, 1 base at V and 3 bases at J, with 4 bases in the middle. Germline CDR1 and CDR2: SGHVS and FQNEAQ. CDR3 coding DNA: TGTGCCAGCAGCTTAGGACTCTACAATGAGCAGTTCTTC. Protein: CASSLGLYNEQFF.

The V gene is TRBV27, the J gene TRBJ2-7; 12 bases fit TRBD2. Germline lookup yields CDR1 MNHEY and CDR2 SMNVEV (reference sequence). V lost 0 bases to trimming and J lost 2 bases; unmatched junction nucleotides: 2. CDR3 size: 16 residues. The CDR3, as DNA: TGTGCCAGCAGTTTATCTCTAGCGGGAGGGACCTACGAGCAGTACTTC. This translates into CASSLSLAGGTYEQYF.

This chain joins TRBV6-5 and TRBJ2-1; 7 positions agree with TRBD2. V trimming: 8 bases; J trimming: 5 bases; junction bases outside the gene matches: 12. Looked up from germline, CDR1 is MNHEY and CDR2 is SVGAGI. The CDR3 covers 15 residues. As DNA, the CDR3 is TGTGCCAGCGGGACGGGAGGATACGAGGACAATGAGCAGTTCTTC. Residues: CASGTGGYEDNEQFF.

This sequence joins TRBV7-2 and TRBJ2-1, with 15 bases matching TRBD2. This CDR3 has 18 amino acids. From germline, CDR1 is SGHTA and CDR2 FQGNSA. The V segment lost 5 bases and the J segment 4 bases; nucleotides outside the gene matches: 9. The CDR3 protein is CASSEGLAGGPVYNEQFF. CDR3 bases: TGTGCCAGCAGCGAAGGACTAGCGGGAGGGCCGGTTTACAATGAGCAGTTCTTC.

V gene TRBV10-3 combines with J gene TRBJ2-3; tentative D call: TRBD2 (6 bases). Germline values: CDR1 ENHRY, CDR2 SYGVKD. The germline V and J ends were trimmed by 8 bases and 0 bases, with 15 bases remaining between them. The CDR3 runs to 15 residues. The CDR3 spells CAIGSGGDSTDTQYF. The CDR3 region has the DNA TGTGCCATCGGGAGTGGAGGGGACAGCACAGATACGCAGTATTTT.

The CDR3 bases are TGCAGCGTCAGGGGCTACCTGGGCGCGGATACGCAGTATTTT. Its translation is CSVRGYLGADTQYF. The chain links TRBV29-1 to TRBJ2-3; the D gene is possibly TRBD1 (6 bases). V gave up 6 bases and J gave up 6 bases, with 19 bases separating them. CDR1 is SQVTM, CDR2 ANQGSEA, per germline. The CDR3 extends over 14 amino acids.

CDR3 sequence reads: CASSHGVDEQFF. In DNA, the CDR3 is TGTGCCAGCAGCCATGGGGTCGATGAGCAGTTCTTC. The chain uses TRBV6-5 and TRBJ2-1; the D is unclear. Looked up from germline, CDR1 is MNHEY and CDR2 is SVGAGI. CDR3 size: 12 residues. Trimming removed 6 bases from V and 8 bases from J, with 11 bases in between.

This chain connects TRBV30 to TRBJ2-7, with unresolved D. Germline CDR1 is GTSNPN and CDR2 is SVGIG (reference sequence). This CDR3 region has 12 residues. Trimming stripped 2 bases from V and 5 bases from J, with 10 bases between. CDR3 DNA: TGTGCCTGGAGTTGGGTTGGGAACGAGCAGTACTTC. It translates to CAWSWVGNEQYF.

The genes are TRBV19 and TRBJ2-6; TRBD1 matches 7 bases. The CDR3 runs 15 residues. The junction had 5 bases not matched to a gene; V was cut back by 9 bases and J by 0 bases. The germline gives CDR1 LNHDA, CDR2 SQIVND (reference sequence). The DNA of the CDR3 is TGTGCCAGCGAGGACAGGCCCTCTGGGGCCAACGTCCTGACTTTC. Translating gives CASEDRPSGANVLTF.

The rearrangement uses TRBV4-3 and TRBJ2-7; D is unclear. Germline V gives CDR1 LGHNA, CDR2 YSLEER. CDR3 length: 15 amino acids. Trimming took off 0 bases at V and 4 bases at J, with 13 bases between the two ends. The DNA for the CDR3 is TGCGCCAGCAGCCAAGATTTATCGGCAGGATACGAGCAGTACTTC. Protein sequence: CASSQDLSAGYEQYF.

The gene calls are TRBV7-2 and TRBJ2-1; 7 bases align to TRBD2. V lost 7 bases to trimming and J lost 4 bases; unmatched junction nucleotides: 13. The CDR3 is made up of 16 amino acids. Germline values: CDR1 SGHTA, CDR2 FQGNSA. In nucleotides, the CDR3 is TGTGCCAGCACCCTGAGAGCGGGACTACAGTACAATGAGCAGTTCTTC. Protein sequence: CASTLRAGLQYNEQFF. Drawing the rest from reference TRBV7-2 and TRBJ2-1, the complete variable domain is GAGVSQSPSNKVTEKGKDVELRCDPISGHTALYWYRQSLGQGLEFLIYFQGNSAPDKSGLPSDRFSAERTGGSVSTLTIQRTQQEDSAVYLCASTLRAGLQYNEQFFGPGTRLTVL.

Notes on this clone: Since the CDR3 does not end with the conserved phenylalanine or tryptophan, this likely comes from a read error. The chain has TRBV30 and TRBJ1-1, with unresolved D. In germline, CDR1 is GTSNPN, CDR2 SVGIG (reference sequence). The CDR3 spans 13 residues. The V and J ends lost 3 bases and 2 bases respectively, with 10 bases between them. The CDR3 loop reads CAWRGNFNTEAFL. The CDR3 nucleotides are TGTGCCTGGAGAGGTAACTTTAACACTGAAGCTTTCCTT.

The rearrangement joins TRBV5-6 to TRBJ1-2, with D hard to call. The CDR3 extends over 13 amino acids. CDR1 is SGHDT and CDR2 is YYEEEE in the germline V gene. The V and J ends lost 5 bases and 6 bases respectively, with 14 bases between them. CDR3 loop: CASSLRSVDGYTF. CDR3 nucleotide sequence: TGTGCCAGCAGTTTGAGATCTGTTGATGGCTACACCTTC.

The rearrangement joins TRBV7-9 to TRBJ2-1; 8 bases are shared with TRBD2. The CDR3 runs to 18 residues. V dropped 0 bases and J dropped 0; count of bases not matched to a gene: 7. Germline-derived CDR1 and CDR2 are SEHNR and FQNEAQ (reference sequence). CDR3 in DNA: TGTGCCAGCAGCTTAGCGCTTCTAGCGGGTTACTCCTACAATGAGCAGTTCTTC. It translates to CASSLALLAGYSYNEQFF.

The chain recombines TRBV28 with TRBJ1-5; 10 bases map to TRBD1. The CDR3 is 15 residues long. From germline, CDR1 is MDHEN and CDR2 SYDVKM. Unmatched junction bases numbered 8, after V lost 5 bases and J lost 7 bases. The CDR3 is CASSERQGARQPQHF. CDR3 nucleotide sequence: TGTGCCAGCAGTGAACGACAGGGGGCGAGGCAGCCCCAGCATTTT.

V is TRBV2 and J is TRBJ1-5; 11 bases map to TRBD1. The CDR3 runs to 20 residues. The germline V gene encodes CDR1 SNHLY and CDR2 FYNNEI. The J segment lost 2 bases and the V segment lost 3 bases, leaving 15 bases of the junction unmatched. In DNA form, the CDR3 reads TGTGCCAGCAGTGACTTACGCGGGACAGGGGGAGTCCCTGGCAATCAGCCCCAGCATTTT. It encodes CASSDLRGTGGVPGNQPQHF. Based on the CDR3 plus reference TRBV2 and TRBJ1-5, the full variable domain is EPEVTQTPSHQVTQMGQEVILRCVPISNHLYFYWYRQILGQKVEFLVSFYNNEISEKSEIFDDQFSVERPDGSNFTLKIRSTKLEDSAMYFCASSDLRGTGGVPGNQPQHFGDGTRLSIL.

This CDR3 is CASSGTSGTFDTQYF. Written as DNA, the CDR3 is TGTGCCAGCAGCGGGACTAGCGGGACGTTTGATACGCAGTATTTT. V gene TRBV27 combines with J gene TRBJ2-3, with 13 bases matching TRBD2. Germline V gene data show CDR1 as MNHEY and CDR2 as SMNVEV (reference sequence). V was pared by 6 bases and J by 6 bases, with 6 bases of the junction left unmatched. The CDR3 runs to 15 residues.

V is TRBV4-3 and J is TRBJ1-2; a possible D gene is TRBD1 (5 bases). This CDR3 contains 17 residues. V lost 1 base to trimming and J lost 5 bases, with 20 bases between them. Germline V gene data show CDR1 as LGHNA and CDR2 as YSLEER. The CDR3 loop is CASSQAQGSPIVYGYTF. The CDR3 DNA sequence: TGCGCCAGCAGCCAAGCTCAGGGTTCTCCTATAGTATATGGCTACACCTTC.

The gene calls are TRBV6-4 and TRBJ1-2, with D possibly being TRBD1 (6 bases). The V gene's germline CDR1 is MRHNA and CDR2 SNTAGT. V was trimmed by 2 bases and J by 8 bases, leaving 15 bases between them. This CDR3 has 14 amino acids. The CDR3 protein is CASSDNGGGRGYTF. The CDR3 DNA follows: TGTGCCAGCAGTGACAACGGAGGGGGACGGGGCTACACCTTC.

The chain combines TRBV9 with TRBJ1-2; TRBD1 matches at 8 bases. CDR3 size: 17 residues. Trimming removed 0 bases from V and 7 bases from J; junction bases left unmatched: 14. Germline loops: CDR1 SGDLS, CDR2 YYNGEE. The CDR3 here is CASSVAKGAGGASGYTF. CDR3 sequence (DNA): TGTGCCAGCAGCGTAGCCAAGGGGGCAGGGGGCGCTTCTGGCTACACCTTC.

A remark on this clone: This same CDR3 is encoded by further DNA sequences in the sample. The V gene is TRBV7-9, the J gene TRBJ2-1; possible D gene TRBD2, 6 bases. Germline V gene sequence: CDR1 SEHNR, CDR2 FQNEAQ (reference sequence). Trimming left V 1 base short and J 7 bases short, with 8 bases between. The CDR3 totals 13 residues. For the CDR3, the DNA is TGTGCCAGCAGCTTAGGAAGCGGGAATGAGCAGTTCTTC. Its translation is CASSLGSGNEQFF.

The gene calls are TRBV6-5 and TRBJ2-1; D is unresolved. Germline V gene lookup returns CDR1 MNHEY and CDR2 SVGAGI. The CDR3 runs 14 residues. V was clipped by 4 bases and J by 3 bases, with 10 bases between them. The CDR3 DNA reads TGTGCCAGCAGTTTCAGTGATAGCTACAATGAGCAGTTCTTC. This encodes CASSFSDSYNEQFF.

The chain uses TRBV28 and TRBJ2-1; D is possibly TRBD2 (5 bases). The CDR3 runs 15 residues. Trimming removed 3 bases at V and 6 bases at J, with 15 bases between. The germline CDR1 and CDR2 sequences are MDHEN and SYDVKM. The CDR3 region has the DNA TGTGCCAGCAGTTTTCTCCGGGATCCAGTCAATGAGCAGTTCTTC. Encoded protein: CASSFLRDPVNEQFF.

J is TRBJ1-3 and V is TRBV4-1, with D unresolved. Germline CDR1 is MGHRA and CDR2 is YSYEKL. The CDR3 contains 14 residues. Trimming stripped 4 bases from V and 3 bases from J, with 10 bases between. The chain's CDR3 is CASSPSSVGNTIYF. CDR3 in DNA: TGCGCCAGCAGCCCCTCTTCAGTTGGAAACACCATATATTTT.

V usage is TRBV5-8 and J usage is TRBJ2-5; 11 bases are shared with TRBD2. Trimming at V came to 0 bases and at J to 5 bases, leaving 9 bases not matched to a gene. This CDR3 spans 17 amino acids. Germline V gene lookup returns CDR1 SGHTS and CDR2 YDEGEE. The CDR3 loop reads CASSLEVAGGPGETQYF. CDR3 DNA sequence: TGTGCCAGCAGCTTGGAGGTAGCGGGAGGGCCTGGCGAGACCCAGTACTTC.

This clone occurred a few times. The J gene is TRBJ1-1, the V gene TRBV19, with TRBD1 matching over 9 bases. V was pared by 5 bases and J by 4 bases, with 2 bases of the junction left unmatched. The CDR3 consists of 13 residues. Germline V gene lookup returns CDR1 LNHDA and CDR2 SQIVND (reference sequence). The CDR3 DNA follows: TGTGCCAGTAGTGGGACAGGGACCACTGAAGCTTTCTTT. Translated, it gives CASSGTGTTEAFF.

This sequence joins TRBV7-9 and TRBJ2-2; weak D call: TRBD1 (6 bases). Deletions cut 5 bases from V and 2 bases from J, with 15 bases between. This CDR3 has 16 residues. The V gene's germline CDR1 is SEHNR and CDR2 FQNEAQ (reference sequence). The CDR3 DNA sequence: TGTGCCAGCAGCGGATCCGGGACACTAAACACCGGGGAGCTGTTTTTT. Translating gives CASSGSGTLNTGELFF.

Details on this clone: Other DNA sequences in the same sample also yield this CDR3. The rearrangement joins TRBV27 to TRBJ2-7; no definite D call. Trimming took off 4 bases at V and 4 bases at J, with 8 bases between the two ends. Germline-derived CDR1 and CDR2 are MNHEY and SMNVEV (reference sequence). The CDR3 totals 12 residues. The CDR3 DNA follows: TGTGCCAGCAGTTCATCCTCATACGAGCAGTACTTC. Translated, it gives CASSSSSYEQYF.

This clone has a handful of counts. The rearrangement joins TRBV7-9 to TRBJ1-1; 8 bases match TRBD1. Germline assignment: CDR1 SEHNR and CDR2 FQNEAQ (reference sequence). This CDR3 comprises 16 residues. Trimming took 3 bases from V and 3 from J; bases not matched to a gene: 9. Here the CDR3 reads CASSLRQGLKDTEAFF. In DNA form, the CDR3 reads TGTGCCAGCAGCTTGCGACAGGGGTTAAAGGACACTGAAGCTTTCTTT.

CDR3 in amino acids: CASSISPRGSEAFF. The CDR3 nucleotides read TGTGCCAGTAGTATTTCTCCCCGAGGGTCTGAAGCTTTCTTT. The chain has TRBV19 and TRBJ1-1; no clear D gene. The germline CDR1 and CDR2 sequences are LNHDA and SQIVND (reference sequence). The CDR3 spans 14 residues. Deletions cut 3 bases from V and 6 bases from J, with 14 bases between.

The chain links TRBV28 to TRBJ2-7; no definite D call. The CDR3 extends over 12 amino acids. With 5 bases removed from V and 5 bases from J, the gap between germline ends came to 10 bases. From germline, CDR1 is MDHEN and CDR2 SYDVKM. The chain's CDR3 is CASSQRYNEQYF. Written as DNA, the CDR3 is TGTGCCAGCAGTCAGAGGTACAACGAGCAGTACTTC.